What follows are 30 T cell receptor beta chains derived from one specimen sequenced in a study of control samples from healthy donors and cancer patients. Assay: immunoSEQ multiplex PCR; the TCRdb copy retains only in-frame clones and omits some. The top ten hold 6% to 8% of the sample, which has about 110,000 clones, approximately 82% seen once. What was sequenced was blood. The receptors here all came from a man in his late teens or twenties in good health.

The V call is TRBV6-5, the J call TRBJ2-7; the D gene could be TRBD1 or TRBD2 (5 bases each). Germline CDR1 reads MNHEY; CDR2 reads SVGAGI. V was shortened by 5 bases and J by 0 bases, with 11 bases between the two germline ends. The CDR3 has 14 amino acids. In nucleotides, the CDR3 is TGTGCCAGCAGTCTTACTGGGGGCTCCTACGAGCAGTACGTC. It specifies CASSLTGGSYEQYV.

This chain uses TRBV4-1 with TRBJ2-3, with TRBD2 matching over 12 bases. Germline-derived CDR1 and CDR2 are MGHRA and YSYEKL. The CDR3 runs 21 residues. V was clipped by 4 bases and J by 5 bases; unmatched bases: 22. For the CDR3, the DNA is TGCGCCAGCAGCCTTCTACCCCCCGGGGCTAGCGGGGGGGCCGGGAAAGATACGCAGTATTTT. Its translation is CASSLLPPGASGGAGKDTQYF.

The chain couples TRBV11-2 to TRBJ2-1, with D possibly TRBD2 on 6 matching bases. Trimming shortened V by 2 bases and J by 0 bases, and 8 bases separated the two germline ends. This CDR3 has 15 amino acids. Germline V gives CDR1 SGHAT, CDR2 FQNNGV. The CDR3 here is CASSLRGDSYNEQFF. The CDR3 coding sequence is TGTGCCAGCAGCTTACGCGGGGACTCCTACAATGAGCAGTTCTTC. Complete variable domain (other parts from reference TRBV11-2 and TRBJ2-1): EAGVAQSPRYKIIEKRQSVAFWCNPISGHATLYWYQQILGQGPKLLIQFQNNGVVDDSQLPKDRFSAERLKGVDSTLKIQPAKLEDSAVYLCASSLRGDSYNEQFFGPGTRLTVL.

The rearrangement links TRBV19 to TRBJ2-7, with 7 nucleotides matching TRBD1. The CDR3 is made up of 13 amino acids. Germline-derived CDR1 and CDR2 are LNHDA and SQIVND (reference sequence). V dropped 4 bases and J dropped 7; count of bases not matched to a gene: 7. CDR3 DNA sequence: TGTGCCAGTAGTACCGGGGACAGAGAAGAGCAGTACGTC. Translation: CASSTGDREEQYV.

V usage is TRBV27 and J usage is TRBJ2-1, with 10 bases that match TRBD1. V shed 5 bases and J 6 bases; nucleotides not matched to a gene: 4. Germline V lookup: CDR1 MNHEY, CDR2 SMNVEV (reference sequence). This CDR3 is built from 14 residues. As DNA, the CDR3 is TGTGCCAGCAGTCTGTGGACAGGGGGCAATGAGCAGTTCTTC. This translates into CASSLWTGGNEQFF.

On this clone itself: No DNA is shown, since the ends of the CDR3 on it are uncertain; the CDR3 is the one TCRdb lists. The rearrangement links TRBV7-8 to TRBJ1-1; the table's D call, TRBD1, has no DNA check behind it. The germline V gene encodes CDR1 SGHVS and CDR2 FQNEAQ. The CDR3 totals 14 residues, both ends included. The CDR3 protein is CASSLVGVGARTFF.

This sequence joins TRBV29-1 and TRBJ2-7, with a possible D match to TRBD1 (6 bases). In germline, CDR1 is SQVTM, CDR2 ANQGSEA. The CDR3 totals 13 residues. V shed 6 bases and J shed 2 bases, with 14 bases lying between them. In DNA form, the CDR3 reads TGCAGCGTCCGGGACACGAAGACCTACGAGCAGTACTTC. It specifies CSVRDTKTYEQYF.

The gene calls are TRBV6-4 and TRBJ1-2; D remains unclear. This CDR3 spans 16 amino acids. V gave up 1 base and J gave up 5 bases, with 17 bases separating them. The germline gives CDR1 MRHNA, CDR2 SNTAGT. The DNA of the CDR3 is TGTGCCAGCAGTGACTGGGGAGGAGTCATAAGGTATGGCTACACCTTC. Protein product: CASSDWGGVIRYGYTF.

CDR3 bases: TGTGCCACCCTGGACGGAGGCTACGAGCAGTACTTC. It yields the protein CATLDGGYEQYF. The rearrangement uses TRBV6-6 and TRBJ2-7, with a possible D match to TRBD2 (5 bases). Trimming took 10 bases from V and 3 from J, leaving 13 bases between them. This CDR3 has 12 residues. From germline, CDR1 is MNHNY and CDR2 SVGAGI (reference sequence).

The rearrangement uses TRBV25-1 and TRBJ2-2; D unclear. V lost 3 bases to trimming and J lost 9 bases, with 2 bases between them. The V gene's germline CDR1 is MGHDK and CDR2 SYGVNS. The CDR3 is 10 residues long. CDR3 protein: CASSDRELFF. The CDR3, as DNA: TGTGCCAGCAGTGACAGGGAGCTGTTTTTT.

The V call is TRBV5-1, the J call TRBJ2-1, with TRBD1 as a possible D gene (5 bases). The CDR3 consists of 13 residues. V lost 2 bases to trimming and J lost 4 bases, with 7 bases between them. In germline, CDR1 is SGHRS, CDR2 YFSETQ. The CDR3, as DNA: TGCGCCAGCAGCTTTAGACAGTACAATGAGCAGTTCTTC. Its protein product is CASSFRQYNEQFF.

The chain joins TRBV7-2 to TRBJ2-2; D not certain. This CDR3 is 14 amino acids long. V shed 1 base and J shed 2 bases, with 5 bases lying between them. CDR1 is SGHTA and CDR2 is FQGNSA in the germline V gene. CDR3 in amino acids: CASSLDFNTGELFF. The CDR3 DNA sequence: TGTGCCAGCAGCTTAGATTTTAACACCGGGGAGCTGTTTTTT.

The CDR3 loop is CASRGQGIGGYTF. The CDR3 region has the DNA TGTGCCAGCAGAGGACAGGGAATAGGTGGCTACACCTTC. V is TRBV5-6 and J is TRBJ1-2, with TRBD1 matching over 8 bases. The CDR3 contains 13 residues. CDR1 and CDR2 from the germline V gene are SGHDT and YYEEEE. J gave up 7 bases and V 5 bases, and 7 bases lay outside the gene matches.

This clone came up a few times. This chain uses TRBV7-8 with TRBJ1-6; 8 nucleotides align to TRBD1. The germline V gene has CDR1 SGHVS and CDR2 FQNEAQ. This CDR3 region has 15 residues. V shed 4 bases, J shed 5 bases, and the junction held 4 bases outside the gene matches. The CDR3 loop is CASSSLTGDNSPLHF. The CDR3 nucleotides are TGTGCCAGCAGCTCCCTGACAGGGGATAATTCACCCCTCCACTTT.

The rearrangement joins TRBV30 to TRBJ2-7; D gene ambiguous. The CDR3 is made up of 11 amino acids. Trimming removed 0 bases from V and 7 bases from J, with 7 bases in between. Germline values: CDR1 GTSNPN, CDR2 SVGIG (reference sequence). CDR3 in DNA: TGTGCCTGGAGTGTATGGGGAGAGCAGTACTTC. Translated, it gives CAWSVWGEQYF.

There are a few counts of this clone. The rearrangement links TRBV7-9 to TRBJ2-2; possibly TRBD1 for D (5 bases). The CDR3 spans 14 residues. Trimming took off 4 bases at V and 1 base at J, with 7 bases between the two ends. Germline CDR1 reads SEHNR; CDR2 reads FQNEAQ (reference sequence). The CDR3 DNA sequence: TGTGCCAGCAGCTCCCAGGGGAACACCGGGGAGCTGTTTTTT. Translated: CASSSQGNTGELFF.

This clone was observed a few times. The gene calls are TRBV6-5 and TRBJ1-4; no definite D call. CDR3 length: 13 amino acids. CDR1 and CDR2 from the germline V gene are MNHEY and SVGAGI. V dropped 10 bases and J dropped 6 bases, with 15 bases sitting between them. The DNA for the CDR3 is TGTGCCACCCGGCAGTCGGGTCATGAAAAACTGTTTTTT. Its protein is CATRQSGHEKLFF.

This clone was counted only a few times. V gene TRBV19 combines with J gene TRBJ1-3, with D possibly matching TRBD1 (5 bases). Germline CDR1 and CDR2: LNHDA and SQIVND (reference sequence). The CDR3 extends over 15 amino acids. V lost 5 bases, J lost 0 bases, and 11 bases lay in between. The CDR3 sequence: CASSRDATSGNTIYF. The CDR3 DNA follows: TGTGCCAGTAGTCGGGACGCGACCTCTGGAAACACCATATATTTT.

This chain links TRBV2 with TRBJ1-2; no clear D. The germline V and J ends were trimmed by 4 bases and 5 bases, with 8 bases remaining between them. Germline V gene lookup returns CDR1 SNHLY and CDR2 FYNNEI. The CDR3 runs to 12 residues. CDR3 amino acids: CASSAAGYGYTF. The CDR3 region has the DNA TGTGCCAGCAGTGCGGCAGGATATGGCTACACCTTC.

V and J are TRBV19 and TRBJ1-1; D remains ambiguous. V was cut by 7 bases and J by 13 bases, with 16 bases left in between. CDR3 size: 11 residues. Germline values: CDR1 LNHDA, CDR2 SQIVND (reference sequence). In DNA, the CDR3 is TGTGCCAGTACCCTAGGTCCAGATGGTTTCTTT. The encoded protein is CASTLGPDGFF. Full variable domain (missing parts from reference TRBV19 and TRBJ1-1): DGGITQSPKYLFRKEGQNVTLSCEQNLNHDAMYWYRQDPGQGLRLIYYSQIVNDFQKGDIAEGYSVSREKKESFPLTVTSAQKNPTAFYLCASTLGPDGFFGQGTRLTVV.

The chain is built from TRBV7-8 and TRBJ1-2, with 8 bases lining up with TRBD1. This CDR3 is built from 17 residues. The V gene end was trimmed by 2 bases and the J gene end by 12 bases; junction bases not matched to a gene: 20. Per germline, CDR1 SGHVS and CDR2 FQNEAQ. CDR3 DNA sequence: TGTGCCAGCAGCTTATTCCCTCCCGTCCCCGGGACAGGAATTGACACCTTC. Its translation is CASSLFPPVPGTGIDTF.

This sequence joins TRBV6-5 and TRBJ2-3; D is undetermined. V lost 6 bases, J lost 4 bases, and 11 bases lay in between. The CDR3 spans 13 residues. Germline loops: CDR1 MNHEY, CDR2 SVGAGI. CDR3 sequence reads: CASSPSPPDTQYF. DNA of the CDR3: TGTGCCAGCAGCCCCTCCCCCCCAGATACGCAGTATTTT.

This chain links TRBV28 with TRBJ1-6, with 11 bases matching TRBD1. This CDR3 comprises 16 residues. The trim removed 3 bases at V and 6 bases at J, leaving 4 bases unmatched. From germline, CDR1 is MDHEN and CDR2 SYDVKM. The CDR3 spells CASSFLGQGANSPLHF. CDR3 in DNA: TGTGCCAGCAGTTTCCTTGGACAGGGGGCTAATTCACCCCTCCACTTT.

V is TRBV29-1 and J is TRBJ2-3; weak D call: TRBD1 (5 bases). This CDR3 has 15 residues. The germline V gene has CDR1 SQVTM and CDR2 ANQGSEA. Trimming removed 2 bases at V and 4 bases at J, with 16 bases between. CDR3 sequence (DNA): TGCAGCGTTGAACGTAAGGGGAAGGGCCCAGATACGCAGTATTTT. Its translation is CSVERKGKGPDTQYF.

This chain joins TRBV24-1 and TRBJ2-5, with D maybe TRBD1 (6 bases). The V end lost 3 bases, the J end lost 5 bases, and 15 bases lay between the germline ends. The CDR3 consists of 15 residues. CDR1 KGHDR and CDR2 SFDVKD come from the germline V gene. CDR3 bases: TGTGCCACCAGTGATCCCCGGACAGTGGGGGAGACCCAGTACTTC. Residues: CATSDPRTVGETQYF.

The V call is TRBV7-2, the J call TRBJ2-7; D call uncertain. The CDR3 loop spans 13 amino acids. CDR1 is SGHTA, CDR2 FQGNSA, per germline. V was trimmed by 3 bases and J by 4 bases, leaving 10 bases between them. Written as DNA, the CDR3 is TGTGCCAGCAGCTTGACGGCCCTATACGAGCAGTACGTC. Residues: CASSLTALYEQYV.

The CDR3 bases are TGTGCCAGCAGCCTCGCGGCTAGTGTAAAGACCCAGTACTTC. It translates to CASSLAASVKTQYF. This chain links TRBV3-1 (or the pseudogene TRBV3-2) with TRBJ2-5; D remains ambiguous. This CDR3 contains 14 residues. Per the germline V gene, CDR1 is LGHDT and CDR2 is YNNKEL (reference sequence). The ends were cut back, 4 bases at V and 6 bases at J, with 15 bases in the middle.

The rearrangement links TRBV6-1 to TRBJ1-5; D remains unclear. V dropped 1 base and J dropped 0 bases, with 7 bases sitting between them. The V gene's germline CDR1 is MNHNS and CDR2 SASEGT. This CDR3 comprises 15 residues. DNA for the CDR3: TGTGCCAGCAGTGAAGACATGACTAGCAATCAGCCCCAGCATTTT. This encodes CASSEDMTSNQPQHF.

The chain employs TRBV28 and TRBJ1-2, with 9 bases matching TRBD1. Trimming took 5 bases from V and 5 from J; bases not matched to a gene: 9. Germline V gene lookup returns CDR1 MDHEN and CDR2 SYDVKM. There are 15 residues in the CDR3. CDR3 sequence reads: CASSQTGQGRYGYTF. The CDR3 region has the DNA TGTGCCAGCAGTCAGACGGGACAGGGAAGGTATGGCTACACCTTC.

This chain connects TRBV20-1 to TRBJ1-5, with no clear D. Per germline, CDR1 DFQATT and CDR2 SNEGSKA (reference sequence). Between the trimmed V and J ends, which lost 3 bases and 6 bases, there was a span of 6 bases. The CDR3 covers 11 residues. The chain's CDR3 is CSASLGQPQHF. In nucleotides, the CDR3 is TGCAGTGCTAGTTTGGGTCAGCCCCAGCATTTT.